One sample yielded the 29 T cell receptor beta chains listed below, sequenced in a study of cytomegalovirus exposure and HLA in healthy donors (dated by TCRdb to between 2016 and 2019). The library was generated by the immunoSEQ multiplex PCR assay. For the multiplex PCR, a mixture combining 60 forward primers for TCR Vbeta segments and 13 reverse primers for TCR Jbeta segments was used. TCRdb retrieved this table from immuneACCESS and kept in-frame rearrangements only. Not all clones are present; in checked studies, unresolved V genes account for under half, and no reason is known for the remainder. The table for this sample lists about 120,000 clones; more than 65% of them were counted only once. The biggest ten clones account for 4.5% to 6% of the sample. Material: PBMCs. These receptors were obtained from a man aged 18 to 29 in good health and CMV-seropositive.

The chain has TRBV7-9 and TRBJ1-3, with D unclear. The V end was cut by 1 base, the J end by 1 base, with 11 bases between. This CDR3 has 16 amino acids. Germline V gene data show CDR1 as SEHNR and CDR2 as FQNEAQ (reference sequence). CDR3 protein: CASSLGGAWSGNTIYF. The CDR3 DNA is TGTGCCAGCAGCTTAGGCGGAGCTTGGTCTGGAAACACCATATATTTT.

The CDR3 loop is CASSQDSVLDGTGSGYEQYF. DNA of the CDR3: TGCGCCAGCAGCCAAGACTCAGTATTGGACGGGACAGGGAGTGGGTACGAGCAGTACTTC. The chain employs TRBV4-1 and TRBJ2-7; 9 positions match TRBD1. This CDR3 spans 20 amino acids. V lost 0 bases and J lost 4; bases outside the gene matches: 19. The V gene's germline CDR1 is MGHRA and CDR2 YSYEKL.

This clone was observed a few times. The junction departs from germline at one end; a sequencing error may be responsible. The chain carries TRBV7-9 and TRBJ2-4, with TRBD1 as a possible D gene (6 bases). CDR3 size: 16 residues. Germline-derived CDR1 and CDR2 are SEHNR and FQNEAQ (reference sequence). The CDR3 nucleotides are TGTGCCAGCAGCTTCTCAGGGGCTTTAGCCAAAAACAGTCAGTACTTC. It codes for CASSFSGALAKNSQYF.

This chain links TRBV10-1 with TRBJ2-5; D possibly corresponds to TRBD2 (5 bases). V was cut by 4 bases and J by 1 base, with 10 bases left in between. The germline V gene has CDR1 WNHNN and CDR2 SYGVQD (reference sequence). The CDR3 spans 14 residues. The CDR3 nucleotides read TGCGCCAGCAGTGTCGAGCGGTCCCAAGAGACCCAGTACTTC. Translated: CASSVERSQETQYF.

In its sample, this clone was seen once. CDR3 DNA sequence: TGTGCCAGTCGACCCCCGGGACTAGCGGGGGGGCCAAGGGAGCAGTACTTC. It specifies CASRPPGLAGGPREQYF. This chain joins TRBV2 and TRBJ2-7; 16 bases agree with TRBD2. The CDR3 has 17 amino acids. CDR1 SNHLY and CDR2 FYNNEI come from the germline V gene. Losses at the gene ends were 9 bases for V and 7 bases for J; bases not matched to a gene: 15.

This chain links TRBV7-9 with TRBJ2-1; 8 positions agree with TRBD2. The CDR3 sequence is 16 residues long. V lost 5 bases to trimming and J lost 7 bases; unmatched junction nucleotides: 13. CDR1 SEHNR and CDR2 FQNEAQ come from the germline V gene (reference sequence). For the CDR3, the DNA is TGTGCCAGCAGCCCGCTCCAGGGCGGGAGGCGGAATGAGCAGTTCTTC. This gives the protein CASSPLQGGRRNEQFF.

DNA of the CDR3: TGTGCCAGCAATCCGCAGGGGCTTAGCACAGATACGCAGTATTTT. It specifies CASNPQGLSTDTQYF. V and J are TRBV6-6 and TRBJ2-3; tentatively, D is TRBD1 (6 bases). V dropped 7 bases and J dropped 0 bases, with 14 bases sitting between them. The germline V gene encodes CDR1 MNHNY and CDR2 SVGAGI (reference sequence). The CDR3 has 15 residues.

Concerning this clone itself: The junction shows a germline mismatch at one end, possibly a read error. CDR3 amino acids: CASSLISGANGLTF. For the CDR3, the DNA is TGTGCCAGCAGCCTTATCTCTGGGGCCAACGGCCTGACTTTC. V gene TRBV14 combines with J gene TRBJ2-6; the D gene is possibly TRBD1 (5 bases). The CDR3 loop spans 14 amino acids. Germline values: CDR1 SGHDN, CDR2 FVKESK.

The chain uses TRBV7-9 and TRBJ1-1; D ambiguous. Germline V gene sequence: CDR1 SEHNR, CDR2 FQNEAQ (reference sequence). The CDR3 totals 15 residues. The V end lost 3 bases, the J end lost 7 bases, and 18 bases lay between the germline ends. CDR3 coding DNA: TGTGCCAGCAGCTTGTTGGCCGGCGGGATGAGTGAAGCTTTCTTT. Translated: CASSLLAGGMSEAFF.

This sequence joins TRBV30 and TRBJ2-7; 7 bases agree with TRBD2. The CDR3 consists of 16 residues. The germline V gene has CDR1 GTSNPN and CDR2 SVGIG (reference sequence). V trimming: 4 bases; J trimming: 5 bases; junction bases outside the gene matches: 17. The CDR3: CAWTNLLGAGADEQYF. CDR3 sequence (DNA): TGTGCCTGGACTAACCTCCTAGGGGCGGGAGCAGACGAGCAGTACTTC.

V is TRBV6-5 and J is TRBJ1-1; 9 bases match TRBD1. The CDR3 contains 16 residues. The V segment lost 2 bases and the J segment 4 bases; nucleotides outside the gene matches: 8. The germline gives CDR1 MNHEY, CDR2 SVGAGI. The CDR3 coding sequence is TGTGCCAGCAGTTACGAGGGACAGGGTGGGGTCACTGAAGCTTTCTTT. Amino acids: CASSYEGQGGVTEAFF.

The chain has TRBV29-1 and TRBJ1-1, with D possibly TRBD1 on 6 matching bases. In germline, CDR1 is SQVTM, CDR2 ANQGSEA. The CDR3 is 15 amino acids. The V and J ends lost 3 bases and 11 bases respectively, with 25 bases between them. DNA of the CDR3: TGCAGCGTTGAGCCACAGGGCGTGATGGTCGGTTGGGCTTTCTTT. Protein: CSVEPQGVMVGWAFF.

This clone was observed a handful of times. The CDR3 loop is CASSVGSSGAYEQYF. In DNA form, the CDR3 reads TGTGCCAGCAGCGTAGGTAGTAGCGGAGCCTACGAGCAGTACTTC. The genes are TRBV9 and TRBJ2-7; tentatively, D is TRBD2 (6 bases). CDR3 length: 15 residues. Trimming removed 0 bases at V and 2 bases at J, with 12 bases between. CDR1 and CDR2 from the germline V gene are SGDLS and YYNGEE.

The chain has TRBV30 and TRBJ1-2; D remains unclear. V dropped 1 base and J dropped 7 bases, with 10 bases sitting between them. Germline V gene data show CDR1 as GTSNPN and CDR2 as SVGIG (reference sequence). CDR3 length: 12 residues. The CDR3 reads CAWSASLGGYTF. In DNA form, the CDR3 reads TGTGCCTGGAGTGCTAGTCTAGGTGGCTACACCTTC.

The genes are TRBV27 and TRBJ1-1; D is unresolved. The CDR3 extends over 14 amino acids. The V gene lost 3 bases and the J gene lost 1 base, with 9 bases spanning the gap. Per germline, CDR1 MNHEY and CDR2 SMNVEV (reference sequence). Here the CDR3 reads CASSLIRSNTEAFF. The CDR3 DNA reads as TGTGCCAGCAGTTTGATCCGGTCGAACACTGAAGCTTTCTTT.

The chain has TRBV2 and TRBJ1-5, with D perhaps TRBD1 (5 bases). From germline, CDR1 is SNHLY and CDR2 FYNNEI. The CDR3 sequence is 15 residues long. Trimming took off 6 bases at V and 3 bases at J, with 15 bases between the two ends. The CDR3 spells CASRFEGVINQPQHF. CDR3 coding DNA: TGTGCCAGCAGATTCGAAGGGGTAATCAATCAGCCCCAGCATTTT.

The chain couples TRBV4-1 to TRBJ1-1, with unresolved D. The length of the CDR3 is 17 residues. The V gene's germline CDR1 is MGHRA and CDR2 YSYEKL. V was cut by 3 bases and J by 4 bases, with 21 bases left in between. CDR3 sequence reads: CASSHKGGWGNPTEAFF. The CDR3 DNA follows: TGCGCCAGCAGCCATAAAGGCGGGTGGGGAAATCCCACTGAAGCTTTCTTT.

The chain joins TRBV7-2 to TRBJ1-2, with 7 bases matching TRBD1. The CDR3 is made up of 16 amino acids. With 5 bases clipped from V and 7 bases from J, the junction kept 16 bases outside the gene matches. Germline lookup yields CDR1 SGHTA and CDR2 FQGNSA. The CDR3 nucleotides read TGTGCCAGCAGCCTGAGCAAAGGACAGGCCCCAGGTGGCTACACCTTC. Its translation is CASSLSKGQAPGGYTF.

This chain joins TRBV7-9 and TRBJ2-7, with 9 bases matching TRBD1. V lost 3 bases and J lost 7; bases outside the gene matches: 10. The CDR3 is made up of 15 amino acids. Germline V gene data show CDR1 as SEHNR and CDR2 as FQNEAQ (reference sequence). This chain's CDR3 is CASSLLDRGLAEQYF. The CDR3 region has the DNA TGTGCCAGCAGCTTGTTGGACAGGGGCCTCGCAGAGCAGTACTTC.

The chain joins TRBV11-2 to TRBJ2-1; a weak D match, TRBD2 (5 bases). The germline gives CDR1 SGHAT, CDR2 FQNNGV. V lost 2 bases, J lost 2 bases, and 13 bases lay in between. CDR3 length equals 16 residues. The CDR3 protein is CASSLKATRAYNEQFF. CDR3 sequence (DNA): TGTGCCAGCAGCTTAAAGGCCACTAGGGCCTACAATGAGCAGTTCTTC.

There are a few counts of this clone. The chain joins TRBV28 to TRBJ1-6, with unresolved D. V gave up 11 bases and J gave up 5 bases, with 19 bases separating them. There are 15 residues in the CDR3. Germline CDR1 reads MDHEN; CDR2 reads SYDVKM. The CDR3 nucleotides are TGTGCCTCCCTGGAGGGAAACGGTAATAATTCACCCCTCCACTTT. This encodes CASLEGNGNNSPLHF.

The V call is TRBV27, the J call TRBJ2-3; tentative D call: TRBD1 (5 bases). The CDR3 is made up of 17 amino acids. The V gene lost 10 bases and the J gene lost 5 bases, with 28 bases spanning the gap. Germline CDR1 and CDR2: MNHEY and SMNVEV (reference sequence). CDR3 sequence reads: CATPPAGMFPQGDTQYF. For the CDR3, the DNA is TGTGCCACTCCCCCGGCAGGGATGTTCCCCCAGGGAGATACGCAGTATTTT.

Written as DNA, the CDR3 is TGCGCCAGCAGCCAAGATGGTGGGCTTGAGCAGTTCTTC. Translated, it gives CASSQDGGLEQFF. V usage is TRBV4-1 and J usage is TRBJ2-1; unclear D gene. The CDR3 length is 13 residues. Germline CDR1 MGHRA, CDR2 YSYEKL. V dropped 0 bases and J dropped 9 bases, with 9 bases sitting between them.

V usage is TRBV27 and J usage is TRBJ1-5; possibly TRBD1 for D (5 bases). V was trimmed by 0 bases and J by 7 bases, leaving 10 bases between them. The CDR3 covers 14 residues. Germline V gives CDR1 MNHEY, CDR2 SMNVEV (reference sequence). The CDR3 spells CASSLSDSWQPQHF. The CDR3, as DNA: TGTGCCAGCAGTTTATCTGACAGTTGGCAGCCCCAGCATTTT.

A remark on this clone: The sample carries other DNA sequences with the same CDR3. The J gene is TRBJ1-2, the V gene TRBV15; possible D gene TRBD1, 6 bases. Trimming removed 4 bases from V and 3 bases from J, with 15 bases in between. The CDR3 sequence is 15 residues long. Germline V gives CDR1 LNHNV, CDR2 YYDKDF (reference sequence). The CDR3 DNA follows: TGTGCCACCAGCACCAGGAGGGGGGGGGACTATGGCTACACCTTC. This gives the protein CATSTRRGGDYGYTF.

The chain employs TRBV7-8 and TRBJ2-3, with 8 bases matching TRBD2. The CDR3 length is 16 residues. Trimming removed 1 base from V and 0 bases from J; junction bases left unmatched: 3. Germline V gene lookup returns CDR1 SGHVS and CDR2 FQNEAQ. The CDR3 nucleotides are TGTGCCAGCAGCTTAGGAGCGGGAGAGAGCACAGATACGCAGTATTTT. Its protein is CASSLGAGESTDTQYF.

This clone was picked up one time. The CDR3 nucleotides read TGCGCCAGCAGCTCAGGGACAGGGCAAGGGCAGCCCCAGCATTTT. Protein: CASSSGTGQGQPQHF. V and J are TRBV5-1 and TRBJ1-5; 9 nucleotides match TRBD1. The CDR3 totals 15 residues. V was pared by 3 bases and J by 7 bases, with 8 bases of the junction left unmatched. Germline V gene sequence: CDR1 SGHRS, CDR2 YFSETQ.

This clone came up a few times. The chain has TRBV2 and TRBJ2-7; TRBD2 might be the D (6 bases). CDR1 is SNHLY, CDR2 FYNNEI, per germline. The CDR3 is made up of 14 amino acids. V was pared by 5 bases and J by 0 bases, with 11 bases between. CDR3 region: CASSLRGTSYEQYF. The CDR3 DNA is TGTGCCAGCAGTTTACGGGGGACCTCCTACGAGCAGTACTTC.

The chain is built from TRBV29-1 and TRBJ2-1; 9 nucleotides match TRBD2. CDR1 and CDR2 from the germline V gene are SQVTM and ANQGSEA. Unmatched junction bases numbered 10, after V lost 1 base and J lost 3 bases. The CDR3 runs to 17 residues. CDR3 amino acids: CSVEGWRAGGRYNEQFF. CDR3 sequence (DNA): TGCAGCGTTGAAGGGTGGCGAGCGGGGGGTCGCTACAATGAGCAGTTCTTC.